The 21 T cell receptor beta chains reported below all come from one sample, sequenced in a study of cytomegalovirus exposure and HLA in healthy donors. PCR amplification relied on 60 Vbeta primers (plus 13 Jbeta primers). Produced via immunoSEQ multiplex PCR; TCRdb's table is partial and in-frame only. The data hold 59,000 or so clones, with roughly 77% observed a single time. Input material: PBMCs. These receptors all come from a young man in good health and CMV-seropositive.

The gene calls are TRBV30 and TRBJ1-5; D gene ambiguous. CDR3 length: 15 amino acids. Germline CDR1 and CDR2: GTSNPN and SVGIG (reference sequence). V lost 0 bases and J 8 bases, leaving 17 bases between the germline ends. CDR3 coding DNA: TGTGCCTGGAGTGTTCAATGGGTTGCTCGGGAGCCCCAGCATTTT. This codes for CAWSVQWVAREPQHF. Filled out from reference TRBV30 and TRBJ1-5, the complete variable domain reads SQTIHQWPATLVQPVGSPLSLECTVEGTSNPNLYWYRQAAGRGLQLLFYSVGIGQISSEVPQNLSASRPQDRQFILSSKKLLLSDSGFYLCAWSVQWVAREPQHFGDGTRLSIL.

The V and J genes are TRBV25-1 and TRBJ1-6, with D uncertain. Germline loops: CDR1 MGHDK, CDR2 SYGVNS. The CDR3 runs to 15 residues. Trimming removed 1 base from V and 7 bases from J, with 11 bases in between. CDR3 sequence: CASSELGTLNSPLHF. The CDR3 DNA sequence: TGTGCCAGCAGTGAATTGGGCACACTCAATTCACCCCTCCACTTT. The full variable domain, rest sourced from reference TRBV25-1 and TRBJ1-6, is EADIYQTPRYLVIGTGKKITLECSQTMGHDKMYWYQQDPGMELHLIHYSYGVNSTEKGDLSSESTVSRIRTEHFPLTLESARPSHTSQYLCASSELGTLNSPLHFGNGTRLTVT.

J is TRBJ1-5 and V is TRBV27; 7 bases are a match to TRBD1. There are 15 residues in the CDR3. Germline CDR1 and CDR2: MNHEY and SMNVEV (reference sequence). V lost 3 bases and J lost 6; bases outside the gene matches: 8. The CDR3 is CASSFARDRGQPQHF. The CDR3 nucleotides read TGTGCCAGCAGTTTCGCCCGGGACAGAGGTCAGCCCCAGCATTTT.

The gene calls are TRBV7-2 and TRBJ2-5; TRBD1 matches at 10 bases. With the DNA end fitting TRBJ2-7 better, the J assignment may be wrong. CDR3 size: 16 residues. Germline V gene sequence: CDR1 SGHTA, CDR2 FQGNSA. Written as DNA, the CDR3 is TGTGCCAGCAGCCAAGCGGGACAGGGGAGCTCCTACGAGCAGTACTTC. It encodes CASSQAGQGSSYEQYF.

This rearrangement joins TRBV6-1 to TRBJ1-2, with a weak D call TRBD1 (6 bases). V was cut by 6 bases and J by 1 base, with 12 bases left in between. Germline CDR1 is MNHNS and CDR2 is SASEGT. The CDR3 extends over 14 amino acids. This chain's CDR3 is CASSRTENNYGYTF. The CDR3 nucleotides are TGTGCCAGCAGCAGGACAGAGAATAACTATGGCTACACCTTC.

CDR3 amino acids: CASSHKRDTQETQYF. The CDR3 coding sequence is TGTGCCAGCAGCCATAAGAGGGACACCCAAGAGACCCAGTACTTC. The chain joins TRBV7-8 to TRBJ2-5; D is possibly TRBD1 (6 bases). V was pared by 5 bases and J by 1 base, with 14 bases between. This CDR3 has 15 amino acids. Germline V gives CDR1 SGHVS, CDR2 FQNEAQ.

This chain uses TRBV6-5 with TRBJ2-3, with D unresolved. Germline V gives CDR1 MNHEY, CDR2 SVGAGI. The V gene lost 4 bases and the J gene lost 2 bases, with 7 bases spanning the gap. The CDR3 is 13 amino acids. The CDR3 region has the DNA TGTGCCAGCAGTTCCCGGGTCACAGATACGCAGTATTTT. This translates into CASSSRVTDTQYF.

The J gene is TRBJ1-1, the V gene TRBV7-9; 11 bases are shared with TRBD1. CDR3 length: 17 residues. Per germline, CDR1 SEHNR and CDR2 FQNEAQ (reference sequence). The junction had 10 bases not matched to a gene; V was cut back by 4 bases and J by 3 bases. The CDR3 reads CASSSPWDRGADTEAFF. Written as DNA, the CDR3 is TGTGCCAGCAGCTCACCTTGGGACAGGGGGGCAGACACTGAAGCTTTCTTT.

V and J are TRBV7-2 and TRBJ1-3, with D possibly being TRBD1 (6 bases). In germline, CDR1 is SGHTA, CDR2 FQGNSA. Trimming stripped 2 bases from V and 4 bases from J, with 15 bases between. The CDR3 loop spans 16 amino acids. The CDR3 nucleotides read TGTGCCAGCAGCTTATATCATGGACAGACAGGAAACACCATATATTTT. This codes for CASSLYHGQTGNTIYF.

J is TRBJ1-4 and V is TRBV19; 7 bases align to TRBD1. V was pared by 4 bases and J by 8 bases, with 7 bases of the junction left unmatched. Germline loops: CDR1 LNHDA, CDR2 SQIVND (reference sequence). CDR3 length: 14 amino acids. This chain's CDR3 is CASSTPGTDEKLFF. In DNA form, the CDR3 reads TGTGCCAGTAGTACCCCCGGGACAGACGAAAAACTGTTTTTT.

This clone was observed once. The CDR3 spells CASGGRGPMEPQHF. The CDR3, as DNA: TGTGCCAGCGGGGGCAGGGGGCCCATGGAGCCCCAGCATTTT. This rearrangement joins TRBV2 to TRBJ1-5; 8 nucleotides align to TRBD1. The CDR3 runs to 14 residues. CDR1 and CDR2 (germline): SNHLY, FYNNEI. The junction had 11 bases not matched to a gene; V was cut back by 8 bases and J by 8 bases.

The V call is TRBV11-2, the J call TRBJ1-4, with D unclear. Germline values: CDR1 SGHAT, CDR2 FQNNGV. This CDR3 comprises 15 residues. V was cut by 5 bases and J by 4 bases, with 14 bases left in between. CDR3 DNA sequence: TGTGCCAGCAGCGCTAGCTACAACTATAATGAAAAACTGTTTTTT. It is translated as CASSASYNYNEKLFF.

About this clone: Its ends do not fully match the called genes, so a read error is possible. Other DNA sequences of this sample code for an identical CDR3. V gene TRBV11-2 combines with J gene TRBJ1-1, with 9 bases matching TRBD1. CDR1 is SGHAT and CDR2 is FQNNGV in the germline V gene. The CDR3 totals 14 residues. CDR3 in amino acids: CASSAGTGSTEAFF. For the CDR3, the DNA is TGTGCCAGCAGCGCCGGGACAGGGTCCACTGAAGCCTTCTTT.

The chain joins TRBV7-9 to TRBJ1-2, with D perhaps TRBD1 (6 bases). V was cut by 1 base and J by 0 bases, with 6 bases left in between. This CDR3 region has 14 residues. The V gene's germline CDR1 is SEHNR and CDR2 FQNEAQ (reference sequence). CDR3 in amino acids: CASSLGTANYGYTF. DNA of the CDR3: TGTGCCAGCAGCTTAGGGACAGCTAACTATGGCTACACCTTC.

Only one count was recorded for this clone. The rearrangement links TRBV30 to TRBJ2-4, with TRBD1 matching over 11 bases. This CDR3 is 16 amino acids long. Trimming cost V 0 bases and J 4 bases; bases outside gene matches: 5. Germline lookup yields CDR1 GTSNPN and CDR2 SVGIG (reference sequence). CDR3 coding DNA: TGTGCCTGGAGTGTCCGCGGACAGGGGGCGAAAAACATTCAGTACTTC. Translated: CAWSVRGQGAKNIQYF.

The J gene is TRBJ2-7, the V gene TRBV2; 12 nucleotides agree with TRBD2. After removal of 3 bases from V and 3 bases from J, the junction contained 3 bases not matched to a gene. This CDR3 contains 15 residues. The V gene's germline CDR1 is SNHLY and CDR2 FYNNEI. The DNA of the CDR3 is TGTGCCAGCAGTGAGACTAGCGGGGGTGTCTACGAGCAGTACTTC. Residues: CASSETSGGVYEQYF.

The rearrangement links TRBV7-2 to TRBJ1-4, with D unresolved. V lost 3 bases, J lost 7 bases, and 9 bases lay in between. Germline CDR1 SGHTA, CDR2 FQGNSA. This CDR3 spans 13 amino acids. CDR3 sequence: CASSFIESEKLFF. CDR3 bases: TGTGCCAGCAGCTTCATAGAGAGTGAAAAACTGTTTTTT.

The rearrangement links TRBV6-6 to TRBJ1-2, with D perhaps TRBD1 (6 bases). V was cut by 0 bases and J by 6 bases, with 17 bases left in between. CDR3 length: 16 amino acids. The germline V gene has CDR1 MNHNY and CDR2 SVGAGI (reference sequence). The CDR3, as DNA: TGTGCCAGCAGTTACTCGCCCCTACAGGGCGAGGATGGCTACACCTTC. It encodes CASSYSPLQGEDGYTF.

The chain has TRBV7-8 and TRBJ2-1; maybe TRBD1 (6 bases). The CDR3 length is 17 residues. Trimming took 2 bases from V and 3 from J, leaving 17 bases between them. Germline values: CDR1 SGHVS, CDR2 FQNEAQ. CDR3 sequence: CASSLLGRGPYYNEQFF. The CDR3 DNA is TGTGCCAGCAGCTTACTGGGCAGGGGACCCTACTACAATGAGCAGTTCTTC.

The rearrangement joins TRBV7-2 to TRBJ2-5; the match to TRBD2 covers 9 bases. The CDR3 covers 16 residues. V lost 3 bases to trimming and J lost 7 bases; unmatched junction nucleotides: 12. In germline, CDR1 is SGHTA, CDR2 FQGNSA. CDR3 amino acids: CASSLVAGGPIGTQYF. DNA for the CDR3: TGTGCCAGCAGCTTGGTTGCGGGGGGGCCGATAGGGACCCAGTACTTC.

The chain recombines TRBV5-1 with TRBJ1-2; maybe TRBD1 (5 bases). Germline CDR1 and CDR2: SGHRS and YFSETQ. CDR3 size: 14 residues. V dropped 3 bases and J dropped 3 bases, with 12 bases sitting between them. The CDR3 sequence: CASSSTGFDYGYTF. The CDR3 bases are TGCGCCAGCAGCTCTACAGGTTTTGACTATGGCTACACCTTC.